These 21 T cell receptor beta chains share one sample of origin, sequenced in a study of T cells in Graves' hyperthyroidism and ophthalmopathy. The CDR3 regions of TCR beta were amplified from RNA transcripts. Researchers ran a first-round RT-PCR on the TCR CDR3 using the HTBI primer set. TCRdb analysed the multiplex PCR reads with MiXCR anew, one entry per CDR3 protein. The table lists some 400,000 distinct CDR3 sequences, about 14% of them singletons. The sample comprised blood. The receptors come from a man aged 30 to 45 with Graves' hyperthyroidism that later progressed to Graves' ophthalmopathy.

The CDR3 DNA reads as TGTGCCAGCAGTGGCGGGAATGAAAAACTGTTTTTT. Translation gives CASSGGNEKLFF. The chain uses TRBV3-1 and TRBJ1-4; no definite D call. The germline V gene has CDR1 LGHDT and CDR2 YNNKEL (reference sequence). The CDR3 is 12 amino acids. The V end lost 6 bases, the J end lost 5 bases, and 7 bases lay between the germline ends.

There are a few counts of this clonotype. The V gene is TRBV3-1, the J gene TRBJ2-2; 9 nucleotides agree with TRBD1. This CDR3 has 20 amino acids. Trimming cost V 0 bases and J 7 bases; bases outside gene matches: 18. Germline V gene data show CDR1 as LGHDT and CDR2 as YNNKEL (reference sequence). The DNA for the CDR3 is TGTGCCAGCAGCCAAGATGTTCCGGGACAGGGAAAAGCGTGGGGCGGGGAGCTGTTTTTT. It specifies CASSQDVPGQGKAWGGELFF.

In regard to this clonotype: This may be a read error: a much more frequent sequence differs by one nucleotide. The chain recombines TRBV11-3 with TRBJ1-2, with D perhaps TRBD1 (6 bases). The CDR3 sequence is 14 residues long. V was shortened by 5 bases and J by 3 bases, with 13 bases between the two germline ends. Per the germline V gene, CDR1 is SGHNT and CDR2 is YENEEA. The CDR3 protein is CASSPGGAHYGYTF. In nucleotides, the CDR3 is TGTGCCAGCAGCCCCGGGGGGGCCCACTATGGCTACACCTTC.

This clonotype was observed many times. The chain links TRBV20-1 to TRBJ1-2; TRBD1 might be the D (5 bases). CDR3 length: 12 residues. V dropped 4 bases and J dropped 5 bases, with 11 bases sitting between them. CDR1 and CDR2 (germline): DFQATT, SNEGSKA (reference sequence). The CDR3 sequence: CSATLGVYGYTF. CDR3 nucleotide sequence: TGCAGTGCTACTTTAGGGGTTTATGGCTACACCTTC.

This clonotype occurred a few times. This rearrangement joins TRBV18 to TRBJ1-4, with 10 positions matching TRBD1. Germline V gene lookup returns CDR1 KGHSH and CDR2 LQKENI. Germline trimming cut 4 bases from V and 7 bases from J; bases unmatched to any gene: 6. The CDR3 extends over 15 amino acids. CDR3 in DNA: TGTGCCAGCTCACGTGCCGGGACAGGGGCTGAAAAACTGTTTTTT. Translating gives CASSRAGTGAEKLFF.

This clonotype was seen at least ten times. The CDR3 is CASSFSGVPTDTQYF. The CDR3 DNA sequence: TGTGCCAGCAGTTTTAGCGGGGTACCCACAGATACGCAGTATTTT. V and J are TRBV12-3 or TRBV12-4 and TRBJ2-3; 8 nucleotides agree with TRBD2. This CDR3 region has 15 residues. Trimming took 3 bases from V and 2 from J; bases not matched to a gene: 4.

Only a few counts were recorded for this clonotype. V is TRBV12-3 or TRBV12-4 and J is TRBJ2-7; the match to TRBD1 covers 9 bases. CDR3 length: 15 residues. With 6 bases clipped from V and 4 bases from J, the junction kept 10 bases outside the gene matches. The CDR3 DNA is TGTGCCAGCAGAGCCCGGGACAGGGCAAGGTACGAGCAGTACTTC. As protein: CASRARDRARYEQYF.

This clonotype occurred a few times. The CDR3 is CASSPTELPQGYTF. CDR3 nucleotide sequence: TGTGCCAGCTCACCCACTGAGCTCCCCCAGGGCTACACCTTC. The V call is TRBV18, the J call TRBJ1-2; unclear D gene. The germline V gene has CDR1 KGHSH and CDR2 LQKENI. V was clipped by 3 bases and J by 8 bases, with 16 bases between them. The CDR3 totals 14 residues.

This clonotype was recorded at least ten times. The chain is built from TRBV6-5 and TRBJ1-2; no clear D. The CDR3 contains 15 residues. V shed 0 bases and J shed 5 bases, with 13 bases lying between them. The germline V gene has CDR1 MNHEY and CDR2 SVGAGI. CDR3 region: CASSYSWDPTYGYTF. The CDR3 nucleotides are TGTGCCAGCAGTTACTCGTGGGATCCAACTTATGGCTACACCTTC.

This clonotype was recorded at least ten times. This chain uses TRBV12-5 with TRBJ2-2, with D unclear. Between the trimmed V and J ends, which lost 6 bases and 8 bases, there was a span of 13 bases. Germline V lookup: CDR1 LGHNT, CDR2 FRNRAP. This CDR3 contains 13 residues. CDR3 loop: CASGLSFGGELFF. The CDR3 DNA sequence: TGTGCTAGTGGGCTGTCCTTCGGAGGGGAGCTGTTTTTT.

As for this clonotype: Its ends do not fully match the called genes, so a read error is possible. The V and J genes are TRBV6-2 or TRBV6-3 and TRBJ2-3; a possible D gene is TRBD2 (5 bases). Germline CDR1 reads MNHEY; CDR2 reads SVGEGT. The CDR3 has 13 amino acids. The CDR3 bases are TGTACCAGCAAAGATCTAGCTACAGATACGCAGTATTTT. It translates to CTSKDLATDTQYF.

This clonotype was seen repeatedly, ten times or more. V and J are TRBV12-3 or TRBV12-4 and TRBJ1-5, with D possibly TRBD1 on 6 matching bases. V was shortened by 1 base and J by 3 bases, with 10 bases between the two germline ends. CDR3 length: 15 amino acids. Here the CDR3 DNA reads TGTGCCAGCAGTTTAGGGACAGTTGTCAATCAGCCCCAGCATTTT. The encoded protein is CASSLGTVVNQPQHF.

To note about this clonotype: The CDR3 does not end in the conserved phenylalanine or tryptophan, so this is likely a read error. V gene TRBV7-9 combines with J gene TRBJ2-1; D not resolved. Trimming removed 1 base from V and 9 bases from J, with 4 bases in between. CDR3 size: 11 residues. Germline V lookup: CDR1 SEHNR, CDR2 FQNEAQ (reference sequence). The CDR3 DNA reads as TGTGCCAGCAGCTTAGTATTTGAGCAGTTCCTC. Encoded protein: CASSLVFEQFL.

This clonotype came up many times. The V gene is TRBV6-1, the J gene TRBJ2-7; 9 bases agree with TRBD2. V trimming: 5 bases; J trimming: 2 bases; junction bases outside the gene matches: 10. The germline V gene has CDR1 MNHNS and CDR2 SASEGT. The CDR3 covers 16 residues. DNA of the CDR3: TGTGCCAGCAGTCCAAAAACAGCGGGGGGCCCCTACGAGCAGTACTTC. Its translation is CASSPKTAGGPYEQYF.

This clonotype showed up just a few times. The chain recombines TRBV20-1 with TRBJ2-1; 9 bases are shared with TRBD2. Germline V CDR1 and CDR2: DFQATT, SNEGSKA (reference sequence). J was trimmed by 9 bases and V by 6 bases; bases with no gene match: 12. The CDR3 is 14 amino acids. The DNA for the CDR3 is TGCAGTGCCGAGCGGGGGGCCAAGTATTCTGAGCAGTTCTTC. Its translation is CSAERGAKYSEQFF.

The table lists this clonotype with many counts. The chain links TRBV19 to TRBJ1-2; TRBD1 is a possible D gene (5 bases). CDR3 length: 19 amino acids. V lost 0 bases and J lost 0, with 20 bases in between. Germline V gene sequence: CDR1 LNHDA, CDR2 SQIVND (reference sequence). The CDR3 here is CASSIEVRRQRLTNYGYTF. The CDR3 region has the DNA TGTGCCAGTAGTATAGAGGTGCGGAGACAGCGACTGACTAACTATGGCTACACCTTC.

This clonotype was seen many times. This chain joins TRBV7-2 and TRBJ1-6; 7 nucleotides align to TRBD1. The germline V gene encodes CDR1 SGHTA and CDR2 FQGNSA. The CDR3 is made up of 13 amino acids. Germline trimming cut 5 bases from V and 8 bases from J; bases unmatched to any gene: 3. CDR3 sequence (DNA): TGTGCCAGCAGCCAAGACAGGGATTCACCCCTCCACTTT. This encodes CASSQDRDSPLHF.

The rearrangement joins TRBV10-3 to TRBJ1-2, with D hard to call. CDR1 is ENHRY and CDR2 is SYGVKD in the germline V gene. Trimming removed 0 bases from V and 6 bases from J, with 11 bases in between. The CDR3 totals 14 residues. Here the CDR3 reads CAISESDKGNGYTF. CDR3 DNA sequence: TGTGCCATCAGTGAGTCTGACAAGGGCAATGGCTACACCTTC.

The rearrangement joins TRBV3-1 to TRBJ2-1; TRBD2 is a possible D gene (5 bases). From germline, CDR1 is LGHDT and CDR2 YNNKEL (reference sequence). V lost 1 base to trimming and J lost 6 bases, with 13 bases between them. This CDR3 contains 15 residues. The CDR3: CASSQVSGLVNEQFF. CDR3 DNA: TGTGCCAGCAGCCAAGTCAGCGGCTTGGTCAATGAGCAGTTCTTC.

This clonotype was seen a few times. The chain employs TRBV20-1 and TRBJ2-1, with a possible D match to TRBD1 (6 bases). Per germline, CDR1 DFQATT and CDR2 SNEGSKA (reference sequence). V dropped 6 bases and J dropped 0 bases, with 12 bases sitting between them. The CDR3 extends over 14 amino acids. Here the CDR3 DNA reads TGCAGTGCCCCGGACAGAGACTCCTACAATGAGCAGTTCTTC. This sequence encodes CSAPDRDSYNEQFF.

The chain employs TRBV4-1 and TRBJ2-2, with a possible D match to TRBD2 (6 bases). Trimming left V 3 bases short and J 5 bases short, with 13 bases between. CDR3 size: 15 residues. Germline V gene data show CDR1 as MGHRA and CDR2 as YSYEKL. CDR3 bases: TGCGCCAGCAGCCACCAGGGAGGAAGTACCGGGGAGCTGTTTTTT. This gives the protein CASSHQGGSTGELFF.